This T cell receptor (beta chain) was identified during a study of cytomegalovirus exposure and HLA in healthy donors. PCR employed 60 Vbeta and 13 Jbeta primers. TCRdb keeps only in-frame clones here, not all; method: immunoSEQ multiplex PCR. The table records roughly 240,000 clones, 70% to 90% of them present only once. Notes on this clone: Its antigen is unknown.

The CDR3 sequence is 15 residues long. Per germline, CDR1 MNHNS and CDR2 SASEGT. V trimming: 7 bases; J trimming: 0 bases; junction bases outside the gene matches: 6. General study results and limits: Reported performance of the classifier showed diagnosis of cytomegalovirus status with high specificity and sensitivity.

The chain is built from TRBV6-1 and TRBJ2-3, with 8 bases that match TRBD2. The TCR was taken from a girl aged 2 to 10 in good health and CMV-seronegative. Sequenced material: PBMCs. The CDR3 DNA is TGTGCCAGCAATTGGCCTAGCGGGAGCACAGATACGCAGTATTTT. It translates to CASNWPSGSTDTQYF.